The 26 T cell receptor beta chains reported below all come from one sample, sequenced in a study of T cell repertoires in cytomegalovirus infection. TCRdb recomputed calls from the reads with MiXCR, one row per CDR3 protein. The table shows 310,000 or so distinct CDR3 sequences, with roughly 16% occurring only once. The source material was PBMCs. These receptor sequences come from a human donor in good health (CMV status not recorded). Some clones in this sample may be carry-over from other donors' samples.

In its sample, this clonotype was seen many times. The genes are TRBV6-1 and TRBJ2-6; 11 nucleotides align to TRBD2. CDR1 is MNHNS and CDR2 is SASEGT in the germline V gene. The CDR3 totals 18 residues. V was clipped by 6 bases and J by 2 bases; unmatched bases: 9. The CDR3 DNA reads as TGTGCCAGCAGACAAACTAGCGGGGGTTTTGCTGGGGCCAACGTCCTGACTTTC. Encoded protein: CASRQTSGGFAGANVLTF.

This chain links TRBV6-1 with TRBJ1-2; perhaps TRBD1 as D (6 bases). CDR1 MNHNS and CDR2 SASEGT come from the germline V gene. This CDR3 spans 13 amino acids. The germline V and J ends were trimmed by 10 bases and 3 bases, with 15 bases remaining between them. The CDR3 loop is CATEAQGHYGYTF. As DNA, the CDR3 is TGTGCCACCGAGGCTCAGGGGCACTATGGCTACACCTTC.

Comments on this clonotype: The junction shows a germline mismatch at one end, possibly a read error. This chain connects TRBV4-1 to TRBJ1-5, with unresolved D. This CDR3 has 13 residues. Germline V gene sequence: CDR1 MGHRA, CDR2 YSYEKL. CDR3 residues: CASSQEIYQPQHF. The CDR3 DNA reads as TGTGCCAGCAGCCAGGAAATATACCAGCCCCAGCATTTT.

Ten or more counts support this clonotype. This chain joins TRBV7-2 and TRBJ1-1; the match to TRBD1 covers 7 bases. Germline assignment: CDR1 SGHTA and CDR2 FQGNSA. This CDR3 spans 15 amino acids. The V gene end was trimmed by 4 bases and the J gene end by 1 base; junction bases not matched to a gene: 6. DNA for the CDR3: TGTGCCAGCAGCTCGAAGACAGGGACGAACACTGAAGCTTTCTTT. Amino acid sequence: CASSSKTGTNTEAFF.

A few counts support this clonotype. J is TRBJ2-7 and V is TRBV10-3; tentatively, D is TRBD1 (5 bases). V shed 9 bases and J shed 1 base, with 10 bases lying between them. CDR3 size: 12 residues. CDR1 and CDR2 from the germline V gene are ENHRY and SYGVKD. In DNA, the CDR3 is TGTGCCATTGCGGCAGGGTCCTACGAGCAGTACTTC. Its protein is CAIAAGSYEQYF.

This clonotype was detected ten times or more. V is TRBV12-3 or TRBV12-4 and J is TRBJ1-4; D might be TRBD1 (6 bases). The CDR3 has 19 residues. Between the trimmed V and J ends, which lost 3 bases and 5 bases, there was a span of 25 bases. The CDR3 here is CASSLILRRDIATNEKLFF. In DNA, the CDR3 is TGTGCCAGCAGTTTGATTTTGCGTAGGGACATTGCCACCAATGAAAAACTGTTTTTT.

This chain links TRBV25-1 with TRBJ1-2, with D maybe TRBD1 (5 bases). Trimming removed 2 bases at V and 8 bases at J, with 12 bases between. Germline assignment: CDR1 MGHDK and CDR2 SYGVNS. The CDR3 consists of 13 residues. The CDR3 sequence: CASSERDGRGYTF. The CDR3 nucleotides read TGTGCCAGCAGTGAACGGGACGGGAGGGGCTACACCTTC.

Notes on this clonotype: It may be a read error: a sequence one base away is much more abundant. The rearrangement joins TRBV7-6 to TRBJ1-1; the D gene is possibly TRBD1 (5 bases). The CDR3 sequence is 15 residues long. The germline CDR1 and CDR2 sequences are SGHVS and FNYEAQ. The CDR3: CASSYPGLGNTEASF. CDR3 bases: TGTGCCAGCAGCTATCCGGGACTTGGGAACACTGAAGCTTCCTTT.

This clonotype has at least ten counts. The chain recombines TRBV7-2 with TRBJ1-2; D gene unclear. Trimming pared 1 base from V and 0 bases from J, leaving 6 bases between. The CDR3 runs 14 residues. Germline V lookup: CDR1 SGHTA, CDR2 FQGNSA. CDR3 sequence: CASSLGYTNYGYTF. In DNA form, the CDR3 reads TGTGCCAGCAGCTTAGGATATACTAACTATGGCTACACCTTC.

The CDR3 DNA sequence: TGTGCCAGCAGTTACTCGATACAGAGCTCTGGAAACACCATATATTTT. It encodes CASSYSIQSSGNTIYF. V gene TRBV6-5 combines with J gene TRBJ1-3; the D is unclear. From germline, CDR1 is MNHEY and CDR2 SVGAGI. Trimming removed 0 bases from V and 0 bases from J, with 9 bases in between. The length of the CDR3 is 16 residues.

This clonotype was seen more than once but under ten times. The J gene is TRBJ1-1, the V gene TRBV20-1; possibly TRBD1 for D (6 bases). Germline CDR1 reads DFQATT; CDR2 reads SNEGSKA (reference sequence). The V end was cut by 3 bases, the J end by 3 bases, with 14 bases between. The CDR3 has 14 residues. The CDR3 spells CSARPTGIYTEAFF. The CDR3 region has the DNA TGCAGTGCTAGGCCTACAGGGATATACACTGAAGCTTTCTTT.

The chain employs TRBV5-1 and TRBJ2-6; TRBD1 is a possible D gene (5 bases). Trimming left V 5 bases short and J 0 bases short, with 12 bases between. The CDR3 spans 16 residues. CDR1 and CDR2 from the germline V gene are SGHRS and YFSETQ. CDR3 in amino acids: CASRAGRLSGANVLTF. CDR3 nucleotides: TGCGCCAGCAGAGCAGGGCGTCTCTCTGGGGCCAACGTCCTGACTTTC.

CDR3 sequence (DNA): TGCAGCGTTGAGCGGTTGACGAATGAGCAGTTCTTC. This gives the protein CSVERLTNEQFF. This chain links TRBV29-1 with TRBJ2-1, with D unresolved. Trimming cost V 3 bases and J 7 bases, with 10 bases left between them. The CDR3 is made up of 12 amino acids. Looked up from germline, CDR1 is SQVTM and CDR2 is ANQGSEA.

This chain joins TRBV20-1 and TRBJ1-6; TRBD1 agrees at 8 bases. CDR1 and CDR2 (germline): DFQATT, SNEGSKA (reference sequence). This CDR3 is 13 amino acids long. V lost 3 bases and J lost 7; bases outside the gene matches: 2. CDR3 sequence reads: CSASRTGNSPLHF. The CDR3 DNA reads TGCAGTGCTAGCAGGACAGGGAATTCACCCCTCCACTTT.

A word on this clonotype: With only one base between it and a far larger clone, this is likely a read error. The rearrangement links TRBV3-1 to TRBJ1-2; D is unresolved. From germline, CDR1 is LGHDT and CDR2 YNNKEL (reference sequence). The ends were cut back, 1 base at V and 4 bases at J, with 7 bases in the middle. CDR3 length equals 13 residues. CDR3 in amino acids: CASSQGEGYGYTF. In DNA, the CDR3 is TGTGCCAGCAGCCAAGGAGAGGGCTATGGCTACACCTTC.

The CDR3, as DNA: TGTGCCAGCAGTTACCCCCCCGGGACTAGCGGGGGGGCAGGTGAGACCCAGTACTTC. Its translation: CASSYPPGTSGGAGETQYF. This sequence joins TRBV6-2 or TRBV6-3 and TRBJ2-5; 16 bases line up with TRBD2. This CDR3 has 19 amino acids. From germline, CDR1 is MNHEY and CDR2 SVGEGT. Germline trimming cut 2 bases from V and 5 bases from J; bases unmatched to any gene: 11.

This clonotype showed up many times. The CDR3 sequence is CASSEPRVNQPQHF. The CDR3 DNA sequence: TGTGCCAGCAGCGAACCTAGGGTCAATCAGCCCCAGCATTTT. The chain employs TRBV4-2 and TRBJ1-5; unclear D gene. CDR1 and CDR2 (germline): LGHNA, YNFKEQ. The CDR3 loop spans 14 amino acids. Between the trimmed V and J ends, which lost 5 bases and 3 bases, there was a span of 11 bases.

The chain is built from TRBV6-6 and TRBJ1-6; maybe TRBD1 (5 bases). Deletions cut 4 bases from V and 4 bases from J, with 14 bases between. The germline CDR1 and CDR2 sequences are MNHNY and SVGAGI (reference sequence). This CDR3 is built from 16 residues. The CDR3 DNA reads as TGTGCCAGCAGTTCCGACGGCGAGGGGTATAATTCACCCCTCCACTTT. The encoded protein is CASSSDGEGYNSPLHF.

Only one count was recorded for this clonotype. At one boundary the junction diverges from the germline segment, which might be a read error. This chain links TRBV19 with TRBJ1-5, with D tentatively TRBD1 (5 bases). The CDR3 covers 13 residues. Germline-derived CDR1 and CDR2 are LNHDA and SQIVND (reference sequence). The CDR3 is CASRIRGRQPQHF. CDR3 bases: TGTGCCAGTCGTATAAGGGGTCGTCAGCCCCAGCATTTT.

This clonotype was counted a few times. CDR3 sequence reads: CASSSDRGEKLFF. Here the CDR3 DNA reads TGTGCCAGCAGCTCGGACAGGGGTGAAAAACTGTTTTTT. The V gene is TRBV7-3, the J gene TRBJ1-4; 9 bases align to TRBD1. The V and J ends lost 4 bases and 7 bases, in that order; junction bases with no gene match: 1. Germline lookup yields CDR1 SGHTA and CDR2 FQGTGA. The CDR3 sequence is 13 residues long.

This clonotype was observed at least ten times. The chain carries TRBV7-2 and TRBJ2-3; TRBD1 aligns across 11 bases. V lost 4 bases to trimming and J lost 2 bases; unmatched junction nucleotides: 5. The CDR3 extends over 16 amino acids. Germline V gene lookup returns CDR1 SGHTA and CDR2 FQGNSA. CDR3 amino acids: CASSSGTGGYTDTQYF. The DNA of the CDR3 is TGTGCCAGCAGCTCAGGGACAGGGGGTTACACAGATACGCAGTATTTT.

This clonotype was found a few times. The chain links TRBV4-2 to TRBJ1-4, with D possibly matching TRBD1 (6 bases). V lost 1 base and J 8 bases, leaving 11 bases between the germline ends. The CDR3 runs to 14 residues. Germline V gene data show CDR1 as LGHNA and CDR2 as YNFKEQ. The CDR3 DNA sequence: TGTGCCAGCAGCCAAGGGGACATGATCGAAAAACTGTTTTTT. This encodes CASSQGDMIEKLFF.

This clonotype was detected ten times or more. The chain recombines TRBV11-2 with TRBJ1-1, with 7 bases lining up with TRBD1. The J segment lost 4 bases and the V segment lost 5 bases, leaving 10 bases of the junction unmatched. Germline V gives CDR1 SGHAT, CDR2 FQNNGV. The CDR3 loop spans 15 amino acids. CDR3 in DNA: TGTGCCAGCAGCACCTCACAGGGGTGGTTCACTGAAGCTTTCTTT. This sequence encodes CASSTSQGWFTEAFF.

This clonotype was seen repeatedly, ten times or more. As DNA, the CDR3 is TGCGCCAGCAGCCAACTTTGGGGGGACAGATCCTATGGCTACACCTTC. It translates to CASSQLWGDRSYGYTF. The chain uses TRBV4-1 and TRBJ1-2; 7 nucleotides agree with TRBD1. Losses at the gene ends were 2 bases for V and 4 bases for J; bases not matched to a gene: 10. The CDR3 extends over 16 amino acids. Germline lookup yields CDR1 MGHRA and CDR2 YSYEKL.

The chain employs TRBV27 and TRBJ2-5; 7 bases agree with TRBD2. The CDR3 has 15 amino acids. Germline assignment: CDR1 MNHEY and CDR2 SMNVEV (reference sequence). V shed 3 bases, J shed 5 bases, and the junction held 9 bases outside the gene matches. The CDR3 nucleotides are TGTGCCAGCAGTTTTAACCGACTAGCAGGGGAGACCCAGTACTTC. Encoded protein: CASSFNRLAGETQYF.

Ten or more counts support this clonotype. The chain recombines TRBV7-2 with TRBJ1-6; D possibly corresponds to TRBD1 (5 bases). The CDR3 has 15 residues. Trimming left V 3 bases short and J 10 bases short, with 16 bases between. Germline values: CDR1 SGHTA, CDR2 FQGNSA. CDR3 DNA: TGTGCCAGCAGCTTTCATCAGGGTATGAGATCACCCCTCCACTTT. This encodes CASSFHQGMRSPLHF. Together with reference TRBV7-2 and TRBJ1-6, the CDR3 gives the full variable domain: GAGVSQSPSNKVTEKGKDVELRCDPISGHTALYWYRQSLGQGLEFLIYFQGNSAPDKSGLPSDRFSAERTGGSVSTLTIQRTQQEDSAVYLCASSFHQGMRSPLHFGNGTRLTVT.